This TCR beta chain was identified during a study of T-cell reconstitution after alpha-beta-depleted transplantation in children. For TCRbeta, the library was prepared with unique molecular identifiers. TCRdb itself ran the PCR reads through MiXCR, one entry per CDR3 protein. The sample includes about 540,000 distinct CDR3 sequences, 15% to 20% seen only once; the top ten take 3.3%. This clonotype has a handful of counts. This CDR3 has 13 amino acids. The V gene lost 2 bases and the J gene lost 7 bases, with 10 bases spanning the gap. The TCR originated in a human donor who donated a stem cell graft to a child with acute lymphoblastic leukemia. This chain links TRBV12-3 or TRBV12-4 with TRBJ2-3; D ambiguous. The source was PBMCs from the stem cell graft donor, collected from the stem cell graft. The CDR3 is CASSLSGENTQYF. The CDR3, as DNA: TGTGCCAGCAGTTTATCCGGCGAGAATACGCAGTATTTT.